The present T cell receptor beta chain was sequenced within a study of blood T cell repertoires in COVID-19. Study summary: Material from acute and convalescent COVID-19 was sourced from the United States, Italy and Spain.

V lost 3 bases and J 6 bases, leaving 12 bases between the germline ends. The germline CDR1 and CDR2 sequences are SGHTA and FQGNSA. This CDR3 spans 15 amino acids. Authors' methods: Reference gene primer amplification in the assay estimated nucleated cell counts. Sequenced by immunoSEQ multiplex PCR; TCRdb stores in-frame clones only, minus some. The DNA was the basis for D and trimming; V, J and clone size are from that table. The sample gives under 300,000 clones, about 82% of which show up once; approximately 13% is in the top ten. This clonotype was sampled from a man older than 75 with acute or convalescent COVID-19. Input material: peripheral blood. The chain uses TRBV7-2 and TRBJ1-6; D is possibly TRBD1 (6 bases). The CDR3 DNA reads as TGTGCCAGCAGCTTTTCCGGACAGCCTAATTCACCCCTCCACTTT. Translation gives CASSFSGQPNSPLHF.